Given below is one T cell receptor beta chain in context. Its antigen is not known. The source of the sample is a study of T cell clones after liver transplantation. The assay was immunoSEQ multiplex PCR, and TCRdb's table has in-frame clones only and misses some. The sample lists 70,000 to 80,000 clones, roughly nine tenths seen once, with less than 3.5% in the top ten. Study results and limitations: In two subjects, few donor cells limited the measurable donor-reactive repertoire.

The V end was cut by 1 base, the J end by 0 bases, with 10 bases between. CDR3 size: 15 residues. CDR1 and CDR2 (germline): GTSNPN, SVGIG (reference sequence). The sample was CD4+ T cells from blood, taken before liver transplant. This receptor was taken from a human donor who received a liver transplant. The rearrangement joins TRBV30 to TRBJ1-5; D might be TRBD1 (6 bases). The CDR3 loop reads CAWSGDTFSNQPQHF. For the CDR3, the DNA is TGTGCCTGGAGTGGGGACACGTTTAGCAATCAGCCCCAGCATTTT. Looking up the rest from reference TRBV30 and TRBJ1-5 gives the full variable domain: SQTIHQWPATLVQPVGSPLSLECTVEGTSNPNLYWYRQAAGRGLQLLFYSVGIGQISSEVPQNLSASRPQDRQFILSSKKLLLSDSGFYLCAWSGDTFSNQPQHFGDGTRLSIL.